The rows below give T cell receptor beta chains drawn from one sample of a study of Graves' ophthalmopathy and Graves' hyperthyroidism. TCRdb reprocessed the multiplex PCR reads with MiXCR, giving one entry per CDR3 protein. The sample lists almost 750,000 distinct CDR3 sequences; roughly two fifths were seen once. Sequencing was done on a sample of peripheral blood. These receptors were collected from an adult man with Graves' ophthalmopathy. The CDR3 runs from the conserved cysteine through the conserved F or W. D genes are given only for firm matches. Rows may omit the clone size; those that give it use once, few, many or a size class.

size: NA; J: TRBJ1-2; D: TRBD1; V: TRBV25-1; CDR3: CATGSRDGYTF; DNA: TGTGCGACAGGGAGCAGGGATGGCTACACCTTC
size: few; J: TRBJ1-2; D: TRBD1; V: TRBV5-6; CDR3: CASSLDPTQGAHYGYTF; DNA: TGTGCCAGCAGCTTGGATCCGACCCAGGGGGCCCACTATGGCTACACCTTC
size: NA; J: TRBJ2-5; D: TRBD2; V: TRBV10-3; CDR3: CAISDLASGSSRETQYF; DNA: TGTGCCATCAGTGATCTGGCTAGCGGGAGTAGTCGAGAGACCCAGTACTTC
size: NA; J: TRBJ2-7; D: NA; V: TRBV19; CDR3: CASTPGRGYEQYF; DNA: TGTGCCAGTACCCCCGGCAGGGGATACGAGCAGTACTTC
size: many; J: TRBJ1-1; D: NA; V: TRBV19; CDR3: CASSTGLGTEAFF; DNA: TGTGCCAGTAGTACAGGGTTGGGCACTGAAGCTTTCTTT
size: many; J: TRBJ2-6; D: NA; V: TRBV2; CDR3: CASSELRQGNFAGANVLTF; DNA: TGTGCCAGCAGTGAACTTAGGCAGGGGAATTTTGCTGGGGCCAACGTCCTGACTTTC
size: few; J: TRBJ2-2; D: TRBD1; V: TRBV2; CDR3: CASSSPTTGVTGELFF; DNA: TGTGCCAGCAGCTCTCCTACGACAGGGGTAACCGGGGAGCTGTTTTTT
size: few; J: TRBJ2-5; D: NA; V: TRBV7-9; CDR3: CASSLGVEGLETQYF; DNA: TGTGCCAGCAGCTTAGGAGTCGAAGGGCTCGAGACCCAGTACTTC
size: few; J: TRBJ1-2; D: NA; V: TRBV7-9; CDR3: CASSFPGTYYGYTF; DNA: TGTGCCAGCAGCTTTCCAGGGACGTACTATGGCTACACCTTC
size: NA; J: TRBJ1-2; D: NA; V: TRBV4-2; CDR3: CASSQQSQNNYGYTF; DNA: TGTGCCAGCAGCCAACAAAGTCAGAATAACTATGGCTACACCTTC
size: many; J: TRBJ2-5; D: NA; V: TRBV29-1; CDR3: CSASSDSPETQYF; DNA: TGCAGCGCCTCCTCTGACAGCCCCGAGACCCAGTACTTC
size: NA; J: TRBJ1-1; D: TRBD1; V: TRBV11-2; CDR3: CASRSDRVDTEAFF; DNA: TGTGCCAGCAGATCGGACAGGGTGGACACTGAGGCTTTCTTT
size: NA; J: TRBJ1-5; D: NA; V: TRBV7-9; CDR3: CASSVGTLTGNQPQHF; DNA: TGTGCCAGCAGTGTCGGGACCCTGACAGGCAATCAGCCCCAGCATTTT
size: NA; J: TRBJ2-5; D: TRBD1; V: TRBV11-2; CDR3: CASRSGTGFWETQYF; DNA: TGTGCCAGCCGCTCCGGGACAGGGTTTTGGGAGACCCAGTACTTC
size: NA; J: TRBJ1-4; D: TRBD1; V: TRBV29-1; CDR3: CSVDRQNSGGQAGEKLFF; DNA: TGCAGCGTTGACCGGCAAAACTCAGGGGGACAGGCCGGCGAAAAACTGTTTTTT
size: few; J: TRBJ1-1; D: NA; V: TRBV6-1; CDR3: CASSGSLIYTEAFF; DNA: TGTGCCAGCAGTGGTAGCTTAATCTACACTGAAGCTTTCTTT
size: NA; J: TRBJ2-2; D: NA; V: TRBV20-1; CDR3: CSASKTGELFF; DNA: TGCAGTGCTAGCAAGACGGGGGAGCTGTTTTTT
size: NA; J: TRBJ2-2; D: NA; V: TRBV25-1; CDR3: CASSLNVGTGELFF; DNA: TGTGCCAGCAGCTTAAATGTTGGGACCGGGGAGCTGTTTTTT
size: NA; J: TRBJ1-1; D: TRBD1; V: TRBV7-9; CDR3: CASSQGGGHRNTEAFF; DNA: TGTGCCAGCAGCCAAGGGGGCGGACACCGAAACACTGAAGCTTTCTTT
size: NA; J: TRBJ2-2; D: NA; V: TRBV20-1; CDR3: CSAAYPGSAGELFF; DNA: TGCAGTGCGGCCTACCCTGGGAGTGCCGGGGAGCTGTTTTTT
size: NA; J: TRBJ2-5; D: TRBD2; V: TRBV10-3; CDR3: CAGSDGGRETQYF; DNA: TGTGCCGGGAGTGACGGCGGGAGGGAGACCCAGTACTTC
size: many; J: TRBJ2-5; D: TRBD2; V: TRBV10-2; CDR3: CASRDDWTSGAGETQYF; DNA: TGCGCCAGCAGGGACGACTGGACTAGCGGGGCTGGGGAGACCCAGTACTTC
size: many; J: TRBJ2-5; D: NA; V: TRBV15; CDR3: CATSRDPPGAEAQYF; DNA: TGTGCCACCAGCAGAGATCCCCCGGGAGCGGAGGCCCAGTACTTC
size: many; J: TRBJ1-5; D: NA; V: TRBV12-3/TRBV12-4; CDR3: CASSFKAGQPQHF; DNA: TGTGCCAGCAGTTTCAAGGCGGGCCAGCCCCAGCATTTT
size: NA; J: TRBJ2-7; D: TRBD2; V: TRBV10-2; CDR3: CASRTSGGDAYEQYF; DNA: TGCGCCAGCAGAACTAGCGGGGGGGACGCCTACGAGCAGTACTTC
size: few; J: TRBJ2-5; D: TRBD1; V: TRBV12-3/TRBV12-4; CDR3: CASSLSRDSQETQYF; DNA: TGTGCCAGCAGCCTAAGTCGGGACAGTCAAGAGACCCAGTACTTC